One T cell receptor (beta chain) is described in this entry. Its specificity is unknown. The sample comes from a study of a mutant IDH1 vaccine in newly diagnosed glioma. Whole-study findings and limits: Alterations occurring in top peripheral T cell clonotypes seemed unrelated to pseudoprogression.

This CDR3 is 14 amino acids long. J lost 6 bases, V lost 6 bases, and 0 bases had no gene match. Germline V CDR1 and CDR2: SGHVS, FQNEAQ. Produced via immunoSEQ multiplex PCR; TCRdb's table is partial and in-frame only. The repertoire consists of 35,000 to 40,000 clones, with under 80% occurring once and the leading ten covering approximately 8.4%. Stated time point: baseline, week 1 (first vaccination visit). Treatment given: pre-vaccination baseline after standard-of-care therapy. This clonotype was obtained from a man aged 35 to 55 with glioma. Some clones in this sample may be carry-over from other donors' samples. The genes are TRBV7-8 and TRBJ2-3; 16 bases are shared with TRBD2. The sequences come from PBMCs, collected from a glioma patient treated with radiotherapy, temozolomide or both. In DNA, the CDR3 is TGTGCCAGCAGGGGACTAGCGGGGGGGGATACGCAGTATTTT. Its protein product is CASRGLAGGDTQYF.